The present TCR beta chain was sequenced within a study of blood T cell repertoires in COVID-19. Study processing details: It was from reference gene primer amplification that nucleated cell counts were estimated. Sequencing was performed with immunoSEQ multiplex PCR; in TCRdb, only in-frame clones are kept and a portion is missing. D and trimming were read from the DNA, whereas the V and J calls and clone size are those reported in that table. The table has approximately 130,000 clones, about 86% seen once. Input material: peripheral blood. The sequence was collected from a woman aged 45 to 65 with acute or convalescent COVID-19.

CDR3: CAWSGKRGNYEQYF. The CDR3 DNA reads TGTGCCTGGAGTGGAAAAAGGGGGAACTACGAGCAGTACTTC. The rearrangement links TRBV30 to TRBJ2-7; D may be TRBD1 (6 bases). The germline V gene has CDR1 GTSNPN and CDR2 SVGIG (reference sequence). The CDR3 has 14 amino acids. The V end lost 1 base, the J end lost 3 bases, and 13 bases lay between the germline ends.